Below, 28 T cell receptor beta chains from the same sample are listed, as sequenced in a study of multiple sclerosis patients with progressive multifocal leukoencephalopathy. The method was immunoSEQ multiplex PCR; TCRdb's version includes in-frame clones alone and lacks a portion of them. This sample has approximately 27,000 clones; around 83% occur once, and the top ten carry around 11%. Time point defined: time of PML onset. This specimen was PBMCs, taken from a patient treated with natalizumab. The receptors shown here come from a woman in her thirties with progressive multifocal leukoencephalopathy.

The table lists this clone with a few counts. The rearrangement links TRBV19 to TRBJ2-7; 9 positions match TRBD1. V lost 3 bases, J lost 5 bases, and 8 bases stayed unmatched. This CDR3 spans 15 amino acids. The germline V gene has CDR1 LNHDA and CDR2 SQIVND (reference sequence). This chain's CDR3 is CASSIPGTGIHEQYF. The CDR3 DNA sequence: TGTGCCAGTAGTATCCCGGGGACAGGGATCCACGAGCAGTACTTC.

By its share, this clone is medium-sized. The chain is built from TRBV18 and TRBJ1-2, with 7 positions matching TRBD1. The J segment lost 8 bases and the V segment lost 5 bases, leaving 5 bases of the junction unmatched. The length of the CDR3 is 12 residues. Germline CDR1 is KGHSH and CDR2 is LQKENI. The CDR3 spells CASSTGEWGYTF. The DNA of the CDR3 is TGTGCCAGCTCAACAGGGGAGTGGGGCTACACCTTC. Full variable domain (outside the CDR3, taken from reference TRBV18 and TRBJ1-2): NAGVMQNPRHLVRRRGQEARLRCSPMKGHSHVYWYRQLPEEGLKFMVYLQKENIIDESGMPKERFSAEFPKEGPSILRIQQVVRGDSAAYFCASSTGEWGYTFGSGTRLTVV.

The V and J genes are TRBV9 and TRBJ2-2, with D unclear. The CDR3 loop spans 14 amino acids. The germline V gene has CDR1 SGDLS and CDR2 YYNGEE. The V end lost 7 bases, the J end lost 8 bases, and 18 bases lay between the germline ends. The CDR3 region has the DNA TGTGCCAGCTCAGTTGGCGGCGCTTTGGGGGAGCTGTTTTTT. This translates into CASSVGGALGELFF.

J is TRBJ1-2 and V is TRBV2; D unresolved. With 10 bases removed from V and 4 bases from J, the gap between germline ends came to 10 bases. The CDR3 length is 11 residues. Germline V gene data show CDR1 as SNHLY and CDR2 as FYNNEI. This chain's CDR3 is CATGRSYGYTF. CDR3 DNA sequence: TGTGCCACCGGACGGAGCTATGGCTACACCTTC.

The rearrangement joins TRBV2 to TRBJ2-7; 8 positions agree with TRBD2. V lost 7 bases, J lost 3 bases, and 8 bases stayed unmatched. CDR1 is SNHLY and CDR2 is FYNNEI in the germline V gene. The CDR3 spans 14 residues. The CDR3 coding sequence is TGTGCCAGCACGTCGGGCGGGGGGTGCTACGAGCAGTACTTC. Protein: CASTSGGGCYEQYF.

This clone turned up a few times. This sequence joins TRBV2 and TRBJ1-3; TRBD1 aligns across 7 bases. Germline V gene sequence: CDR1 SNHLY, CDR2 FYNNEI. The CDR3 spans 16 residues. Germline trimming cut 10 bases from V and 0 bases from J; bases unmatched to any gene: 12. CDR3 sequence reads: CATRDEGGFSGNTIYF. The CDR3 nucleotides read TGTGCCACCAGGGATGAAGGGGGCTTCTCTGGAAACACCATATATTTT.

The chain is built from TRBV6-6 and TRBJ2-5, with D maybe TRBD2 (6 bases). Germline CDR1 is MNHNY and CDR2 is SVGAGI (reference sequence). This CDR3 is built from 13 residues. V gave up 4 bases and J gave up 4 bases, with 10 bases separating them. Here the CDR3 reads CASSSGTGETQYF. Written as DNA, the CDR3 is TGTGCCAGCAGTTCGGGGACTGGAGAGACCCAGTACTTC.

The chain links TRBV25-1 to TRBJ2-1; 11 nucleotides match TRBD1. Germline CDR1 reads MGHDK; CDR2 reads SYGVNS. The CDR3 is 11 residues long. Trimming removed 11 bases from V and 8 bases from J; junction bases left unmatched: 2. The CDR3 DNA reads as TGTGCCGGACAGGGGGCGTATGAGCAGTTCTTC. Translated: CAGQGAYEQFF.

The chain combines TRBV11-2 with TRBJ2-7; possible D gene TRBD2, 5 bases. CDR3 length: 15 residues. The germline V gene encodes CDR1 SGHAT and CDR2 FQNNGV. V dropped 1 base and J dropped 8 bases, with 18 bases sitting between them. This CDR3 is CASSLVTPRASKQYF. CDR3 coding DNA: TGTGCCAGCAGCTTAGTGACACCGAGGGCATCCAAGCAGTACTTC.

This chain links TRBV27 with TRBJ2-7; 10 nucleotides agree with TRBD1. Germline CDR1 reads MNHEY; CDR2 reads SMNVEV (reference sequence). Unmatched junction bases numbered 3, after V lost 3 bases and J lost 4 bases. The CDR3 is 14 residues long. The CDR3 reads CASSFDRGPYEQYF. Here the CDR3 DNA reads TGTGCCAGCAGTTTCGACAGGGGGCCTTACGAGCAGTACTTC.

The CDR3 is CSVEDPDRGTDTQYF. DNA of the CDR3: TGCAGCGTTGAAGACCCGGACAGGGGGACAGATACGCAGTATTTT. The V and J genes are TRBV29-1 and TRBJ2-3; TRBD1 matches 10 bases. With 0 bases clipped from V and 3 bases from J, the junction kept 3 bases outside the gene matches. The CDR3 consists of 15 residues. Germline assignment: CDR1 SQVTM and CDR2 ANQGSEA.

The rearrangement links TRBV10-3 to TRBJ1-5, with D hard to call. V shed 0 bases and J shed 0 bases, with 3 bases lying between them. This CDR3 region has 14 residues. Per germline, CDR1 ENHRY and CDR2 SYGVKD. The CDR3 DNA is TGTGCCATCAGTGAGTCCGGTAGCAATCAGCCCCAGCATTTT. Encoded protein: CAISESGSNQPQHF.

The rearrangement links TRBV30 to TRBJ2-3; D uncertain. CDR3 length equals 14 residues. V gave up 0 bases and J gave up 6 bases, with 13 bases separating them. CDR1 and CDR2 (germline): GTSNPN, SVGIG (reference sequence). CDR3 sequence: CAWSVGLPSDTQYF. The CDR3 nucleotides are TGTGCCTGGAGTGTAGGATTGCCATCGGATACGCAGTATTTT.

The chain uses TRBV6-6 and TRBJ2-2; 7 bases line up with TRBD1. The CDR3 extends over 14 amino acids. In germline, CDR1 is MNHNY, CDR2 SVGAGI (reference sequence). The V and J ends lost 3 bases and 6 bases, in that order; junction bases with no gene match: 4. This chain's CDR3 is CASSYGTDAGELFF. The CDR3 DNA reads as TGTGCCAGCAGTTATGGGACAGATGCCGGGGAGCTGTTTTTT.

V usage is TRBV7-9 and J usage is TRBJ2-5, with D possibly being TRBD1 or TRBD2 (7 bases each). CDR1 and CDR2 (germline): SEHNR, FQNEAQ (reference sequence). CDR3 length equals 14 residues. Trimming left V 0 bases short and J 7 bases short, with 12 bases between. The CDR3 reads CASSLARGGGTQYF. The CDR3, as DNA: TGTGCCAGCAGCTTAGCCAGGGGGGGAGGGACCCAGTACTTC.

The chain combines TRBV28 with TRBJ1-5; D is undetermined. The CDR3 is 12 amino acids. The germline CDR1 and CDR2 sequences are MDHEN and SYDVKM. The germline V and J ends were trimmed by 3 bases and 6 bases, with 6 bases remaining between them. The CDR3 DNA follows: TGTGCCAGCAGTTTCGCGAGTCAGCCCCAGCATTTT. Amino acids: CASSFASQPQHF.

CDR3 nucleotide sequence: TGTGCCAGCAGCCCAAGACAGGGCCGCTCTGGAAACACCATATATTTT. Its translation: CASSPRQGRSGNTIYF. This chain links TRBV7-8 with TRBJ1-3, with 7 bases that match TRBD1. CDR3 length: 16 amino acids. Germline-derived CDR1 and CDR2 are SGHVS and FQNEAQ. The junction had 7 bases not matched to a gene; V was cut back by 5 bases and J by 0 bases.

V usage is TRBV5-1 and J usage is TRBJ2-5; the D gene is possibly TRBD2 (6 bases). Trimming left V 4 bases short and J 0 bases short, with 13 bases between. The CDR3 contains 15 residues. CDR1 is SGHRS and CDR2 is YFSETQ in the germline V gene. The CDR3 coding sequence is TGCGCCAGCAGCCGCGGGACTTTGTACCAAGAGACCCAGTACTTC. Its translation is CASSRGTLYQETQYF.

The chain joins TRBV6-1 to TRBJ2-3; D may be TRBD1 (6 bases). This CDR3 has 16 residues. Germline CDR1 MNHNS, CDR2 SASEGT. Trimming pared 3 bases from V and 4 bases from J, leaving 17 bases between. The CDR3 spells CASSDRGTGNPDTQYF. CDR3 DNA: TGTGCCAGCAGTGATCGGGGAACAGGGAACCCAGATACGCAGTATTTT.

The CDR3 region is CASSERSGDGYTF. The CDR3 DNA sequence: TGTGCCAGCAGTGAACGATCCGGGGATGGCTACACCTTC. The rearrangement joins TRBV6-1 to TRBJ1-2; unclear D gene. This CDR3 is 13 amino acids long. With 2 bases removed from V and 6 bases from J, the gap between germline ends came to 10 bases. CDR1 and CDR2 from the germline V gene are MNHNS and SASEGT.

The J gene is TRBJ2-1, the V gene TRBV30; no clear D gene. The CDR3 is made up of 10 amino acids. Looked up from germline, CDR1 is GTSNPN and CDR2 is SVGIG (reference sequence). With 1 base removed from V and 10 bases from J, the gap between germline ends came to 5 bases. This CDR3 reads CAWSEAEQFF. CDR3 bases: TGTGCCTGGAGTGAAGCAGAGCAGTTCTTC.

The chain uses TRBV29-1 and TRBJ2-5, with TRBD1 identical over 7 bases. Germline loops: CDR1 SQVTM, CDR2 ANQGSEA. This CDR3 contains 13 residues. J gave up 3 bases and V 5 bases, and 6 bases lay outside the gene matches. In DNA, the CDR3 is TGCAGCGTTACCCGACAGGGAAAAGAGACCCAGTACTTC. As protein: CSVTRQGKETQYF.

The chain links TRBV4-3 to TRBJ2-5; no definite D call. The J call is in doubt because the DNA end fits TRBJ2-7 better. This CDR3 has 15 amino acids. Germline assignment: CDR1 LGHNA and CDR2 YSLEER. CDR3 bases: TGCGCCAGCAGCTGCCTTCTCCGGGCCTCCTACGAGCAGTACTTC. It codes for CASSCLLRASYEQYF.

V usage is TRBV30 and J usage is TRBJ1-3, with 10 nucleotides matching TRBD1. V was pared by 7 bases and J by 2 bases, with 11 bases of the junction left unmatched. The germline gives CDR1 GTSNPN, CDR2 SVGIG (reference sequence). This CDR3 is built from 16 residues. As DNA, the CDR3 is TGTGCCTTTTACCGGGACAGGGGACGGACTGGAAACACCATATATTTT. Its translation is CAFYRDRGRTGNTIYF.

CDR3 loop: CASSRDLQIYEQYF. The CDR3 DNA reads TGTGCCAGCAGCCGGGACCTACAAATTTACGAGCAGTACTTC. The V and J genes are TRBV7-8 and TRBJ2-7; either TRBD1 or TRBD2 may fit D (5 bases each). Looked up from germline, CDR1 is SGHVS and CDR2 is FQNEAQ. Trimming took off 5 bases at V and 4 bases at J, with 15 bases between the two ends. The CDR3 length is 14 residues.

CDR3 in amino acids: CAWSVLHEQFF. In nucleotides, the CDR3 is TGTGCCTGGAGTGTACTCCACGAGCAGTTCTTC. The rearrangement links TRBV30 to TRBJ2-1; D is uncertain. Between the trimmed V and J ends, which lost 0 bases and 10 bases, there was a span of 7 bases. The CDR3 runs 11 residues. Germline assignment: CDR1 GTSNPN and CDR2 SVGIG (reference sequence).

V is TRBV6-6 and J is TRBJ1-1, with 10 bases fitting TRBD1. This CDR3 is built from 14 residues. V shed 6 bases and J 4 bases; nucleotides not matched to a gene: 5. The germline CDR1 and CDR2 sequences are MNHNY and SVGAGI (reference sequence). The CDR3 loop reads CASRRRDRGTEAFF. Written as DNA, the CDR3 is TGTGCCAGCAGGAGACGGGACAGGGGCACTGAAGCTTTCTTT.

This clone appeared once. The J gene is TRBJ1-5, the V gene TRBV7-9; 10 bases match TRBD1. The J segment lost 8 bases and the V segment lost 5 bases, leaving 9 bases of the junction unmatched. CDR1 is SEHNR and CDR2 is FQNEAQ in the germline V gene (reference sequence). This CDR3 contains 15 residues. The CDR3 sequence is CASSAGTGEVEPQHF. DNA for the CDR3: TGTGCCAGCAGCGCCGGGACAGGGGAAGTGGAGCCCCAGCATTTT.